This T cell receptor beta chain appears in the sequencing data of a study of human CD8 memory T cell subsets. The TCR beta sequencing libraries came from UMI-labeled 5' RACE. TCRdb reprocessed the 5' RACE reads and keeps a single row for each CDR3 protein, giving no DNA. The repertoire table contains over 3,500 distinct CDR3 sequences. Study-wide results and limits: Diversity, measured as normalized Shannon-Wiener diversity, was similarly high in stem-like memory and precursor exhausted T cells. Effector memory cells did not share this. In terms of chain coverage, this study sequenced T cell receptor beta chains exclusively. Higher diversity in stem-like memory T cells than in precursor exhausted T cells was suggested by Chao1 estimates.

Of note for this clonotype: Its antigen is undetermined.

The CDR3 is 14 amino acids. Germline V gene lookup returns CDR1 MDHEN and CDR2 SYDVKM. The rearrangement uses TRBV28 and TRBJ2-3; TCRdb calls TRBD1, which cannot be checked without DNA. The specimen sequenced was CD8+ T cells from PBMCs. The clonotype originates from a human donor in good health. The CDR3 loop reads CASRWRGLIDTQYF.